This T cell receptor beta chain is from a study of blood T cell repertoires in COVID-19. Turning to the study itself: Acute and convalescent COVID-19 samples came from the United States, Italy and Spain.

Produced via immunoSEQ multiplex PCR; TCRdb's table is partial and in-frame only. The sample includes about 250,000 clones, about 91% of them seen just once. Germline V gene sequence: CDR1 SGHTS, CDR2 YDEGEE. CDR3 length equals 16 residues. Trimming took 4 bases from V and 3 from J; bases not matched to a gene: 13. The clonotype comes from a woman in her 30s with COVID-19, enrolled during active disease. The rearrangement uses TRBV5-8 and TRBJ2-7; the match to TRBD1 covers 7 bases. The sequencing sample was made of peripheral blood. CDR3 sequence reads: CASSRVTGLIVYEQYF. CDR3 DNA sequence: TGTGCCAGCAGCCGGGTGACAGGGTTAATTGTCTACGAGCAGTACTTC.